Detailed here is one TCR beta chain. Its antigen is undetermined. This specimen belongs to a study of cytomegalovirus exposure and HLA in healthy donors. Overall study results and limits: Fewer N-insertions (relative to the 666-donor mean) were reportedly seen in an Asian-associated ancestry cluster in a later analysis.

The V and J ends lost 6 bases and 8 bases respectively, with 16 bases between them. The CDR3 extends over 13 amino acids. Germline CDR1 reads MNHNS; CDR2 reads SASEGT. Primers for the PCR totalled 60 Vbeta and 13 Jbeta. Some clones are missing from TCRdb's copy, which holds only in-frame ones; the method was immunoSEQ multiplex PCR. The sample shows about 88,000 clones, around 80% of them seen only once. Sequencing input: PBMCs. The TCR was taken from a man in his thirties or forties in good health and CMV-seronegative. The rearrangement links TRBV6-1 to TRBJ1-2; TRBD1 might be the D (6 bases). In nucleotides, the CDR3 is TGTGCCAGCAGAGAATCAGGGGTGAGGGGCTACACCTTC. Its translation: CASRESGVRGYTF.